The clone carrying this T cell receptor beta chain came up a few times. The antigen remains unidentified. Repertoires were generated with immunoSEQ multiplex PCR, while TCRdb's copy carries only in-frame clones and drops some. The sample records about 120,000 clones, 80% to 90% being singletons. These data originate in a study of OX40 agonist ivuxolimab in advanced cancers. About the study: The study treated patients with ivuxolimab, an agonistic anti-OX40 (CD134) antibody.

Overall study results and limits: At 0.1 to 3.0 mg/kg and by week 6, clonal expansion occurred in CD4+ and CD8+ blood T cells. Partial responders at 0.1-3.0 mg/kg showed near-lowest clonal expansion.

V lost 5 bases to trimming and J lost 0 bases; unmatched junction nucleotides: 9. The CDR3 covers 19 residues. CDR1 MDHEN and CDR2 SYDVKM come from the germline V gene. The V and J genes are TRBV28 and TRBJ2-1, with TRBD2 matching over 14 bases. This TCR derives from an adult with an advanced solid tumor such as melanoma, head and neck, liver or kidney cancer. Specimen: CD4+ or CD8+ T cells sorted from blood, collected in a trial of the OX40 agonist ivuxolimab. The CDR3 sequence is CASSPQTSGGDSSYNEQFF. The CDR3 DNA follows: TGTGCCAGCAGTCCACAGACTAGCGGGGGGGATAGCTCCTACAATGAGCAGTTCTTC.